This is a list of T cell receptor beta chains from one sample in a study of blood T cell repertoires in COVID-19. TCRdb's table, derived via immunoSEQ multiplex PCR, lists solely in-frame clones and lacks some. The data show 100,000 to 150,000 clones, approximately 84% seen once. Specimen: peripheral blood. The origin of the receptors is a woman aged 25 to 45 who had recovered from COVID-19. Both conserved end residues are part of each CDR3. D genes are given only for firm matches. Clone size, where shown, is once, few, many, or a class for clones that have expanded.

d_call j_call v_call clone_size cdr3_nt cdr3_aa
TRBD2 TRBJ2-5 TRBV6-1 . TGTGCCAGCAGTGAAGGGGGAGGGGCAGAGACCCAGTACTTC CASSEGGGAETQYF
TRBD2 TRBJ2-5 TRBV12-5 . TGTGCTAGTGGTTTGACTAGCGGGGGATCCCAGTCGACCCAGTACTTC CASGLTSGGSQSTQYF
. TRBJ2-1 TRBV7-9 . TGTGCCAGCAGCCCGCCGGGCCAGAACAGGGAGGGTGAGCAGTTCTTC CASSPPGQNREGEQFF
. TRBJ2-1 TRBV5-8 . TGTGCCAGCAGCTTATTTATCAGCGCTGGCAATGAGCAGTTCTTC CASSLFISAGNEQFF
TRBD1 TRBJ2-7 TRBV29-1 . TGCAGCGTTGATAACTCACAGGGGGGCTACGAGCAGTACTTC CSVDNSQGGYEQYF
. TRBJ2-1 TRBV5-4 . TGTGCCAGCAGCTTGGCCCTATACAATGAGCAGTTCTTC CASSLALYNEQFF
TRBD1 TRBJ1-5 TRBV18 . TGTGCCAGCTCACCCGACAGGGCGGATAGCAATCAGCCCCAGCATTTT CASSPDRADSNQPQHF
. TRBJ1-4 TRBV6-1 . TGTGCCAGCAGTGACAGAAATGAAAAACTGTTTTTT CASSDRNEKLFF
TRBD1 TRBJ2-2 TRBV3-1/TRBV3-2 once TGTGCCAGCAGCTACAGGGGGCTTGCCGGGGAGCTGTTTTTT CASSYRGLAGELFF
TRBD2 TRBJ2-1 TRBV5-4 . TGTGCCAGCAGCAGCGGGAGGGTCGGCAATGAGCAGTTCTTC CASSSGRVGNEQFF
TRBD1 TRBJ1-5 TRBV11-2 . TGTGCCAGCAGCTTAGTACAGGGGGCGGATCAGCCCCAGCATTTT CASSLVQGADQPQHF